This TCR beta chain was captured in a study of CD8 T cells in ankylosing spondylitis. With regard to this clonotype: The antigen is unknown.

Study-wide findings and caveats: Clones linked to disease were reported to show significant enrichment in matched ankylosing spondylitis synovial fluid. Clones that were linked to disease were CD8+ and were relatively rare in peripheral blood.

TCRdb fed the 5' RACE reads into MiXCR, producing one record per CDR3 protein. This table holds 250,000 or so distinct CDR3 sequences, under 20% found once. The CDR3 sequence is 14 residues long. From germline, CDR1 is LNHNV and CDR2 YYDKDF (reference sequence). The V gene lost 8 bases and the J gene lost 6 bases, with 16 bases spanning the gap. V usage is TRBV15 and J usage is TRBJ2-2, with D possibly being TRBD1 or TRBD2 (5 bases each). The receptor was derived from a male donor with ankylosing spondylitis or in good health (not recorded which). Specimen: blood, either unsorted or a sorted T cell fraction (not recorded which). The DNA for the CDR3 is TGTGCCACCGGATGGGACCGCGCCCCCGGGGAGCTGTTTTTT. Its protein product is CATGWDRAPGELFF.